The rows below give T cell receptor beta chains drawn from one sample of a study of T cell repertoires in cytomegalovirus infection. TCRdb fed the reads into MiXCR, producing one record per CDR3 protein. The sample has 680,000 or so distinct CDR3 sequences; approximately 40% are singletons. Specimen: PBMCs. The origin of the receptors is a human donor in good health (CMV status not recorded). Some clones in this sample may be carry-over from other donors' samples. CDR3s leave out the opening cysteine and the closing phenylalanine or tryptophan. D genes are given only for firm matches. Expanded clones are given a class, and other clones once, few, many or no size at all.

TRBD1,TRBJ2-5,TRBV10-3,NA,AIRAGGESETQY
NA,TRBJ2-7,TRBV7-2,many,ASSLAGTPHEQY
TRBD1,TRBJ1-2,TRBV6-6,NA,ASSLWTGGGGYT
TRBD1,TRBJ1-4,TRBV7-9,NA,ASSSDRGWGNEKLF
NA,TRBJ1-5,TRBV28,many,ASSPIRDSQH
NA,TRBJ2-1,TRBV7-6,many,ASSLDGVEWGEQF
TRBD2,TRBJ2-1,TRBV12-3/TRBV12-4,NA,ASWLAGGPNEQF
NA,TRBJ2-3,TRBV11-2,few,ASSLDRRSGSTDTQY
TRBD2,TRBJ2-5,TRBV20-1,NA,SAQREGIPETRY
NA,TRBJ2-1,TRBV7-8,NA,ASSSKIIPNEQF
TRBD2,TRBJ2-6,TRBV7-2,once,ASSLVAGAGANVLT
NA,TRBJ1-2,TRBV20-1,few,SAGQGNYGYT
TRBD2,TRBJ2-5,TRBV7-2,NA,ASSLGQGLPGGTQY
NA,TRBJ2-6,TRBV27,few,ASSPLFVDSSGANVLT
TRBD1,TRBJ1-6,TRBV20-1,few,SARAPQGAVSPLH
NA,TRBJ2-5,TRBV20-1,NA,SAPTRGRQETQY
NA,TRBJ2-4,TRBV3-1,once,ASSQATFKNIQY
NA,TRBJ2-3,TRBV11-2,NA,ASSFATRRTDTQY
TRBD2,TRBJ2-3,TRBV20-1,few,SAQIVSGRGSDTQY
NA,TRBJ2-3,TRBV29-1,NA,SASPASSDTQY
NA,TRBJ2-7,TRBV20-1,NA,SVLADTNEQY
NA,TRBJ1-6,TRBV28,few,ASSFVEVTRSPLH
NA,TRBJ2-1,TRBV19,NA,ASKSGSTGGNEQF
NA,TRBJ2-7,TRBV7-6,NA,ASSLTGQITTYEQY
NA,TRBJ1-5,TRBV20-1,NA,SARGVGDTRSDGYQPQH
NA,TRBJ2-4,TRBV6-5,NA,ASSYSATSPKNIQY
NA,TRBJ1-1,TRBV7-2,many,ASSSSWAVGTEAF
TRBD1,TRBJ2-7,TRBV6-6,few,ASSRLLDRAYSEQY
TRBD1,TRBJ2-3,TRBV7-9,few,ASSPTGEVTDTQY
NA,TRBJ2-1,TRBV7-9,NA,ASREGLLGTNEQF
TRBD1,TRBJ1-5,TRBV7-8,NA,ASSLWQGGRRSNQPQH
NA,TRBJ1-1,TRBV7-2,few,ASSYRQTSEAF
TRBD1,TRBJ1-2,TRBV5-1,NA,ASSSRTGLGSYGYT
TRBD2,TRBJ2-7,TRBV7-6,NA,ASSRIAGGSTISSYEQY
NA,TRBJ2-1,TRBV5-4,few,ATAPGGGEQF
NA,TRBJ1-6,TRBV7-2,many,ASSLVWGSNSPLH
NA,TRBJ1-1,TRBV15,once,ATSRSGPTSTEAF
NA,TRBJ1-1,TRBV7-8,many,ASSLPGARVAF
NA,TRBJ1-1,TRBV7-8,many,ASSLRVGGHEAF
NA,TRBJ1-2,TRBV28,NA,ASRTMGTNYGYT
NA,TRBJ2-7,TRBV5-1,few,ASSPLTDTYEQY
NA,TRBJ2-7,TRBV10-3,once,AIRVGGGYEQY
NA,TRBJ2-2,TRBV28,NA,ASRTIRLGGGELF
TRBD2,TRBJ2-3,TRBV7-2,NA,ARSPGLAGGPQY
NA,TRBJ2-7,TRBV29-1,NA,SVEGTETYEQY
NA,TRBJ1-1,TRBV4-1,few,ASSQAGSDTEAF
NA,TRBJ2-1,TRBV12-3/TRBV12-4,NA,ASSLRLGSWQF
NA,TRBJ2-6,TRBV7-2,few,ASSSNGVGANVLT
TRBD2,TRBJ2-1,TRBV28,NA,ASSPGTKPYNEQF
NA,TRBJ1-2,TRBV7-6,NA,ASSLLTDYHYGYT
NA,TRBJ1-4,TRBV15,NA,ATSLWGGMPTTNEKLF
NA,TRBJ2-1,TRBV19,few,ASSSSSSYNEQF
NA,TRBJ2-7,TRBV11-1,NA,ASSLRSGGNYEQY